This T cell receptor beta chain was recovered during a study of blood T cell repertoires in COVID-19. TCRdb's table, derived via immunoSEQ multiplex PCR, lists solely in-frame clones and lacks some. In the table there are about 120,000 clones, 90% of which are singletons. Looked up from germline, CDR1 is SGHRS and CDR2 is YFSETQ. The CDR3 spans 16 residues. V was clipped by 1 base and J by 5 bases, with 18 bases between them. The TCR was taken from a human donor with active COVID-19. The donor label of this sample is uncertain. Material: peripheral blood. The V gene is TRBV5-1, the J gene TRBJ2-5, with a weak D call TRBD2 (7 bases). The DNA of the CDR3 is TGCGCCAGCAGCTTGCCTGCGGGGGCCCTCAGGGAGACCCAGTACTTC. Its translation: CASSLPAGALRETQYF.